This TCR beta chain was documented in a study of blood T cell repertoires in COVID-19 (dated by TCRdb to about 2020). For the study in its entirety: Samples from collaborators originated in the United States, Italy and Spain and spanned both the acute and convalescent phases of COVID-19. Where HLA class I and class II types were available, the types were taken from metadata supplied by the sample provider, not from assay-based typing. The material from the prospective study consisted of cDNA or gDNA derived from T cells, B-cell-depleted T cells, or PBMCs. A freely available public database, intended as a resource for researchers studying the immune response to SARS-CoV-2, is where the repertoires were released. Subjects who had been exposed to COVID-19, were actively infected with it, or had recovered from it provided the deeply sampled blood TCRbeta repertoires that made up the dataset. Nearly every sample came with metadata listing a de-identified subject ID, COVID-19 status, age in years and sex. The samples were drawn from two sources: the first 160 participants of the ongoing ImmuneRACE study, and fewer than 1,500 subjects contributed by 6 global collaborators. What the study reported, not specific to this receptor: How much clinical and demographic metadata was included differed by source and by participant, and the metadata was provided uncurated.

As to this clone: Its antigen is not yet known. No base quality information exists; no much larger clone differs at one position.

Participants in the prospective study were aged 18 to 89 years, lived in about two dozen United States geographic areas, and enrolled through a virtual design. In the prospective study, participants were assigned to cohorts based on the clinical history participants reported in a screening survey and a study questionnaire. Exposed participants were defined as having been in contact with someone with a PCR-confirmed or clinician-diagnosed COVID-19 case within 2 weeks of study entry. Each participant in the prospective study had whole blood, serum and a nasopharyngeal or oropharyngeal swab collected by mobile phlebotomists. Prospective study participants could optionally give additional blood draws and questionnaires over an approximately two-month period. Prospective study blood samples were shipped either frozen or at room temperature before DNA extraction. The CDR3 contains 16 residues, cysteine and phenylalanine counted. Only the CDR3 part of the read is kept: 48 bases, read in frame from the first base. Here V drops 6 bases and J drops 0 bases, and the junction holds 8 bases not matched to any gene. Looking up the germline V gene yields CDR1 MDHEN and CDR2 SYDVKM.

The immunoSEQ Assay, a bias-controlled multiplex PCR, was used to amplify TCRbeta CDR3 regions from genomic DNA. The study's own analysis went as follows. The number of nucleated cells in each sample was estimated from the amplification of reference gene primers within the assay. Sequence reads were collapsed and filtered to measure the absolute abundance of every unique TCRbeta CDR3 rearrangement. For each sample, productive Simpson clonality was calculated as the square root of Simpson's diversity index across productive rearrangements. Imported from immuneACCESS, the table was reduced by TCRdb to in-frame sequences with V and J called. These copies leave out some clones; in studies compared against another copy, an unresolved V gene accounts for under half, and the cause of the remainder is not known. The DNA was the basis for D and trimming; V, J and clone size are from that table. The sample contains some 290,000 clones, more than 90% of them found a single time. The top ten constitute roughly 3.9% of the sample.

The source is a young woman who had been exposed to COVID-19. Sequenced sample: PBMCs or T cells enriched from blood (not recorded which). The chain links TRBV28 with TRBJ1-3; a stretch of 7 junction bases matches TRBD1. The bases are TGTGCCAGCAGATTTGGACAGGCAAGCTCTGGAAACACCATATATTTT. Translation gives CASRFGQASSGNTIYF. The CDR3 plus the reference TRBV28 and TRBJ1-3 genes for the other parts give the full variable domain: DVKVTQSSRYLVKRTGEKVFLECVQDMDHENMFWYRQDPGLGLRLIYFSYDVKMKEKGDIPEGYSVSREKKERFSLILESASTNQTSMYLCASRFGQASSGNTIYFGEGSWLTVV.